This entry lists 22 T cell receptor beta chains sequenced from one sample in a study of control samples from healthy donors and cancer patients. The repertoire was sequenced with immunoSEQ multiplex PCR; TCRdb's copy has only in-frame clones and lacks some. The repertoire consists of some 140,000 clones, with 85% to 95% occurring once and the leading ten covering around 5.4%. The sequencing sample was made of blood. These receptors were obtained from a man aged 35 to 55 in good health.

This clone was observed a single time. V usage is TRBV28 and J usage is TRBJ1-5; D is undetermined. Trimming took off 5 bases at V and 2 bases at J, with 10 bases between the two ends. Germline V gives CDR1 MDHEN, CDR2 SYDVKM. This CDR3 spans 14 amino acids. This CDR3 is CASSPLMGNQPQHF. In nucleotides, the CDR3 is TGTGCCAGCAGTCCCCTAATGGGCAATCAGCCCCAGCATTTT.

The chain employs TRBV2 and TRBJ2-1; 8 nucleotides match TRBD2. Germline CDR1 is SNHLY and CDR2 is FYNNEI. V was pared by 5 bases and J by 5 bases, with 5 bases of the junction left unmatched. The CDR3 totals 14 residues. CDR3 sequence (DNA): TGTGCCAGCAGTCGTAGCGGGGCGGACAATGAGCAGTTCTTC. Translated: CASSRSGADNEQFF. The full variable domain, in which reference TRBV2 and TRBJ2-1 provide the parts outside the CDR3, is EPEVTQTPSHQVTQMGQEVILRCVPISNHLYFYWYRQILGQKVEFLVSFYNNEISEKSEIFDDQFSVERPDGSNFTLKIRSTKLEDSAMYFCASSRSGADNEQFFGPGTRLTVL.

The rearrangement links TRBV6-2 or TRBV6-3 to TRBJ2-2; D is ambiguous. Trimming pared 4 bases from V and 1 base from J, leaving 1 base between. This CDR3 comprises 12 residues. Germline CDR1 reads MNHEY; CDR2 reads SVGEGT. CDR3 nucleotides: TGTGCCAGCAGTTGGAACACCGGGGAGCTGTTTTTT. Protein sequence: CASSWNTGELFF.

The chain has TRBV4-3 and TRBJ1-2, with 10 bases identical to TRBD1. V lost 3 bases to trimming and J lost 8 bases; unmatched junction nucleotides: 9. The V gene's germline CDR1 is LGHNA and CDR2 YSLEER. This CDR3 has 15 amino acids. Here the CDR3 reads CASSHSSGTGEGYTF. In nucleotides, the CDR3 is TGCGCCAGCAGCCATTCCTCCGGGACAGGGGAAGGCTACACCTTC.

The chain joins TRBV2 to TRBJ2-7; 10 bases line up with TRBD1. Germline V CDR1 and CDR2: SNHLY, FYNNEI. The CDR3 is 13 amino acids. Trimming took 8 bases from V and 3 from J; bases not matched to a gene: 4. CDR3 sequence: CASLRDRGYEQYF. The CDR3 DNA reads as TGTGCCAGCCTCCGGGACAGGGGCTACGAGCAGTACTTC.

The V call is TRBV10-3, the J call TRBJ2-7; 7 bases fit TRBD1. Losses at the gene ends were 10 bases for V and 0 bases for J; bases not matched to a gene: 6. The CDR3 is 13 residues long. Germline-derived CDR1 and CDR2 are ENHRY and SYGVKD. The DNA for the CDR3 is TGTGCCACCGCAGGGGGAAGCTCCTACGAGCAGTACTTC. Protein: CATAGGSSYEQYF.

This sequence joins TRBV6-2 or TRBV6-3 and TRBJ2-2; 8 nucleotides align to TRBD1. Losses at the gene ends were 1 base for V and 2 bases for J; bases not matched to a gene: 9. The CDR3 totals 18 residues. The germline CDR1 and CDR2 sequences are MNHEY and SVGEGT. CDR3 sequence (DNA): TGTGCCAGCAGTTACTGGGGCAGGGGGCTACCTAACACCGGGGAGCTGTTTTTT. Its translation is CASSYWGRGLPNTGELFF.

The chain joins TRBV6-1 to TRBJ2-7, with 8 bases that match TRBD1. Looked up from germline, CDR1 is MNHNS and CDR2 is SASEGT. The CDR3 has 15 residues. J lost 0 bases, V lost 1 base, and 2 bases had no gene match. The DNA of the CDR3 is TGTGCCAGCAGTGAAGGGGGGACAGGCTCCTACGAGCAGTACTTC. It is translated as CASSEGGTGSYEQYF.

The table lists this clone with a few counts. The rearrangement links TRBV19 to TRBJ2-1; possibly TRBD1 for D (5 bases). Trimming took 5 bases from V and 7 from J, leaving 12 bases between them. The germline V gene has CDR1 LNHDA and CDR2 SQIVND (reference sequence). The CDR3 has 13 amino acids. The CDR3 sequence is CASSYRTTNEQFF. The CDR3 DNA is TGTGCCAGTAGTTATCGGACAACGAATGAGCAGTTCTTC.

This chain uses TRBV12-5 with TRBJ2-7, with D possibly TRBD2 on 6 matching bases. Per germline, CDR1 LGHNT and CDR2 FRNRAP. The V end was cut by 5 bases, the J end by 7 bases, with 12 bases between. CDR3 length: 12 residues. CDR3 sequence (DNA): TGTGCTAGTGGTCAAAGGAGGGGAGAGCAGTACTTC. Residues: CASGQRRGEQYF.

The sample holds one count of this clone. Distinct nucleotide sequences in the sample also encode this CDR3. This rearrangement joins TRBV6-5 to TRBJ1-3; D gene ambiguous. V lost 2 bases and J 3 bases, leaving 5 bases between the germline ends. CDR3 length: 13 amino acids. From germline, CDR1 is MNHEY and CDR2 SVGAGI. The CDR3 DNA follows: TGTGCCAGCAGTTACAGAGGTGGAAACACCATATATTTT. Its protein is CASSYRGGNTIYF.

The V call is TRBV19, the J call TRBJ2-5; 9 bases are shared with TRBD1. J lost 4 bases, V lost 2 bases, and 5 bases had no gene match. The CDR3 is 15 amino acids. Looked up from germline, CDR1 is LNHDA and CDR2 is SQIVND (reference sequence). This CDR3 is CASSIRDRVRETQYF. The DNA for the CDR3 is TGTGCCAGTAGTATACGGGACAGGGTACGAGAGACCCAGTACTTC.

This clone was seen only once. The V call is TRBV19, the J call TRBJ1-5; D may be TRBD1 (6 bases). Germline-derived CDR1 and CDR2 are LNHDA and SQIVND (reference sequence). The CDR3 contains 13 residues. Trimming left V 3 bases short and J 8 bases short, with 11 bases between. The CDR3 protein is CASSMRGLEPQHF. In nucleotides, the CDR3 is TGTGCCAGTAGTATGCGGGGGCTGGAGCCCCAGCATTTT.

The CDR3 spells CASSAVTGIYSYEQYF. CDR3 sequence (DNA): TGTGCCAGCTCAGCAGTCACGGGGATATACTCCTACGAGCAGTACTTC. The rearrangement joins TRBV5-6 to TRBJ2-7; tentative D call: TRBD2 (5 bases). Germline V gene lookup returns CDR1 SGHDT and CDR2 YYEEEE. V was trimmed by 7 bases and J by 0 bases, leaving 20 bases between them. CDR3 length equals 16 residues.

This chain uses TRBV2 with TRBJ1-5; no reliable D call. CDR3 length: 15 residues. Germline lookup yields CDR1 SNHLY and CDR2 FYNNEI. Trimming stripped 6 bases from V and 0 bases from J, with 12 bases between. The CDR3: CASRALRTSNQPQHF. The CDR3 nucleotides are TGTGCCAGCAGAGCCCTCCGCACTAGCAATCAGCCCCAGCATTTT.

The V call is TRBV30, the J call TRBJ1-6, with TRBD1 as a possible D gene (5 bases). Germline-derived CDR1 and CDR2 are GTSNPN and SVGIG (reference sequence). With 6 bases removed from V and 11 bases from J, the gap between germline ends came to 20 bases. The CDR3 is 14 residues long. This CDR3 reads CACLEVGPTAPLHF. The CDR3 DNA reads TGTGCCTGCCTAGAGGTGGGACCCACGGCACCCCTCCACTTT.

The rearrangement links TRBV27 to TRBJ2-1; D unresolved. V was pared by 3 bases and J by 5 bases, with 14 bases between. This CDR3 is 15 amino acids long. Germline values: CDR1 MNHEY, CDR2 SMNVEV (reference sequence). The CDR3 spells CASSFVMAPNNEQFF. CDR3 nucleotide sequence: TGTGCCAGCAGTTTTGTTATGGCGCCTAACAATGAGCAGTTCTTC.

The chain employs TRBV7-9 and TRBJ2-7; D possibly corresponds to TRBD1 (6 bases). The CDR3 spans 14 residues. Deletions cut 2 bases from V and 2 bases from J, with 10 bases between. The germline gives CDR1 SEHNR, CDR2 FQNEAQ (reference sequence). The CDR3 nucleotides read TGTGCCAGCAGCTTAACAGGGTCCCCCTACGAGCAGTACTTC. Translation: CASSLTGSPYEQYF.

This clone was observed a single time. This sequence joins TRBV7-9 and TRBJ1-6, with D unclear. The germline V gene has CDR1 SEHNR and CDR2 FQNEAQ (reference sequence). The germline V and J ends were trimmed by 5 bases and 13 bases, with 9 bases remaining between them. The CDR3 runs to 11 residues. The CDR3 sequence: CASSPPPPLHF. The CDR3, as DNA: TGTGCCAGCAGCCCCCCCCCGCCCCTCCACTTT.

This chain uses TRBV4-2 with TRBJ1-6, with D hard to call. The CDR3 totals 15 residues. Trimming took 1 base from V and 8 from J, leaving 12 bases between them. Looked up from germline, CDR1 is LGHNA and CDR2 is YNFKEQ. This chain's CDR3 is CASSQAARRDSPLHF. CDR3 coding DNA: TGTGCCAGCAGCCAAGCGGCAAGGCGGGATTCACCCCTCCACTTT.

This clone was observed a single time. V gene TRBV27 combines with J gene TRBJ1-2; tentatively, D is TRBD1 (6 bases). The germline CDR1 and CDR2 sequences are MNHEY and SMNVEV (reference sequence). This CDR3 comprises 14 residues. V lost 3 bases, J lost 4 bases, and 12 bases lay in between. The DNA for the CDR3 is TGTGCCAGCAGTTTCAAGGCGACAGGCTATGGCTACACCTTC. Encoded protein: CASSFKATGYGYTF.

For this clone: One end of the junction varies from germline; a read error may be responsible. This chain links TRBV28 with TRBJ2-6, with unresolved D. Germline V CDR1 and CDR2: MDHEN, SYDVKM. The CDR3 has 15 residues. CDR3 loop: CASRELGSGSNVLTF. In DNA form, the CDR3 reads TGTGCCAGCAGGGAGCTGGGCTCTGGGTCCAACGTCCTGACTTTC.